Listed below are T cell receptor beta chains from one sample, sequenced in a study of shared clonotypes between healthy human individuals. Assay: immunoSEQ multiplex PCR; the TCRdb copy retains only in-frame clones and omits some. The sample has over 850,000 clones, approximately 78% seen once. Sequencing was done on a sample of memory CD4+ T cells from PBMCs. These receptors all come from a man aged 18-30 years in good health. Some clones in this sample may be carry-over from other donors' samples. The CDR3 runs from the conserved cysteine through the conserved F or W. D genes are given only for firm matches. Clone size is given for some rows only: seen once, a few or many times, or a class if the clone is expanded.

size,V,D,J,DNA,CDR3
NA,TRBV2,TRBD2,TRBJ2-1,TGTGCCAGCAGGGCGGGCGGGAGCGACAATGAGCAGTTCTTC,CASRAGGSDNEQFF
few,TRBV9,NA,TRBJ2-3,TGTGCCAGCAGCGTAGATTCAGGACAGCTCACAGATACGCAGTATTTT,CASSVDSGQLTDTQYF
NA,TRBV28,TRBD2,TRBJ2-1,TGTGCCAGCAGTTTGACTAGCGCCCCTTCGCAGTTCTTC,CASSLTSAPSQFF
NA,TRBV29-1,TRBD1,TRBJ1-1,TGCAGCGAACGACAGGGGGCGCGAACTGAAGCTTTCTTT,CSERQGARTEAFF
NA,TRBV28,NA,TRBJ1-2,TGTGCCAGCAGGATCGGATATAACTATGGCTACACCTTC,CASRIGYNYGYTF
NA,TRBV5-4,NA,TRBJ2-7,TGTGCCAGCAGCTTTTCCCGCGGAGGGGGCGAGCAGTACTTC,CASSFSRGGGEQYF
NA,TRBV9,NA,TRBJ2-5,TGTGCCAGCAGCGACCCCGGGACCACGTCCAAGACCCAGTACTTC,CASSDPGTTSKTQYF
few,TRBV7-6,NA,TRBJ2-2,TGTGCCAGCAGCTTTTACATTGGGGGCACCGGGGAGCTGTTTTTT,CASSFYIGGTGELFF
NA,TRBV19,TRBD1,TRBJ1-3,TGTGCCAGTAGATTTACCGGGACAGGGGTCGGAAACACCATATATTTT,CASRFTGTGVGNTIYF
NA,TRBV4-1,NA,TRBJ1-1,TGCGCCAGCAGCCAAGATTCAGGGATCACTGAAGCTTTCTTT,CASSQDSGITEAFF
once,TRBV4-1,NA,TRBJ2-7,TGCGCCAGCAGCCAACGGACAGCCACCTACGAGCAGTACTTC,CASSQRTATYEQYF
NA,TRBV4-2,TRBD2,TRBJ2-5,TGTGCCAGCAGCCAAGCTAGCGGGACCCAAGAGACCCAGTACTTC,CASSQASGTQETQYF
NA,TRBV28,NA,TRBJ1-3,TGTGCCAGCAGCCCGGTGGAGCGGACCGGAAACACCATATATTTT,CASSPVERTGNTIYF
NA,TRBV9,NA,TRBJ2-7,TGTGCCAGCACATCCCCAGCGAGCGCCTACGAGCAGTACTTC,CASTSPASAYEQYF
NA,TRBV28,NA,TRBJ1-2,TGTGCCAGCAGACCGACAGGTTTGAATCGCTACACCTTC,CASRPTGLNRYTF
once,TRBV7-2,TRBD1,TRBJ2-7,TGTGCCAGCAGCCCCTCCGGGACAGGGGGGACCTACGAGCAGTACTTC,CASSPSGTGGTYEQYF
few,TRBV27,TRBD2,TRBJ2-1,TGTGCCAGCAGTTTATATGGAGGGACTAGCGGCTACAATGAGCAGTTCTTC,CASSLYGGTSGYNEQFF
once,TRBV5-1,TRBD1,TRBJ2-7,TGCGCCAGCAGCTTGAGGGACAGGGGCGAGCAGTACTTC,CASSLRDRGEQYF
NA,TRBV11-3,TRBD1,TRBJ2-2,TGTGCCAGCAGCTCGGGACAGGGGAACAACGGGGAGCTGTTTTTT,CASSSGQGNNGELFF
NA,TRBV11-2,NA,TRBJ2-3,TGTGCCAGCAGCCGGCCTCCTGGTCCCTCGCGGTGGGGGACGCAGTATTTT,CASSRPPGPSRWGTQYF
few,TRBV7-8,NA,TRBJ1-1,TGTGCCAGCAGCTTAATGGGCACTGAAGCTTTCTTT,CASSLMGTEAFF
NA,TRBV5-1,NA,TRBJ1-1,TGCGCCAGCAGCTTGGTAGGGGACGACACTGAAGCTTTCTTT,CASSLVGDDTEAFF
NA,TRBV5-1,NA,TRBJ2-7,TGCGCCAGCAGCTCAATCCCCCCTTCGGGGGAGCAGTACTTC,CASSSIPPSGEQYF
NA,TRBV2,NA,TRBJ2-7,TGTGCCAGCAGCTGGCAGTCCTACGAGCAGTACTTC,CASSWQSYEQYF
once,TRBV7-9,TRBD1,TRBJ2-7,TGTGCCGTCCAAAGGGGGGACAGGGGGCTCTACGAGCAGTACTTC,CAVQRGDRGLYEQYF
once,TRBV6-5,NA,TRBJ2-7,TGTGCCAGCAGTTACTCAGCGGGACAGTTGTACGAGCAGTACTTC,CASSYSAGQLYEQYF
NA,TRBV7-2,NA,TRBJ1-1,TGTGCCAGCAGCTTGATTCCGGGTACTGAAGCTTTCTTT,CASSLIPGTEAFF
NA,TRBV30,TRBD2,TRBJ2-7,TGTGCCTGGAAACCGGGACTAGCAGACTTCGGGAGCTCCTACGAGCAGTACTTC,CAWKPGLADFGSSYEQYF
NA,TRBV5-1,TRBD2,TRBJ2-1,TGCGCCAGCAGCTTGGATGGCGGGGGGTCCTACAATGAGCAGTTCTTC,CASSLDGGGSYNEQFF
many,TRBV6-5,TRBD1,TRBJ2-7,TGTGCCAGCAGTTACGCGGGACAGGGTTCCTACGAGCAGTACTTC,CASSYAGQGSYEQYF
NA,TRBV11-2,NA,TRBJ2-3,TGTGCCAGCAGCCAAGGGCGATACACAGATACGCAGTATTTT,CASSQGRYTDTQYF
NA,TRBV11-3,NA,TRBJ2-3,TGTGCCAGCAGCTTAGGCGGCACACCATCAGATACGCAGTATTTT,CASSLGGTPSDTQYF
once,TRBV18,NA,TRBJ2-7,TGTGCCAGCTCACCTGAGACAGTAACCGAGCAGTACTTC,CASSPETVTEQYF
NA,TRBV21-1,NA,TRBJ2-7,TGTGCCAGCAGCAAACCCGCCCTTAGCACCTACGAGCAGTACTTC,CASSKPALSTYEQYF
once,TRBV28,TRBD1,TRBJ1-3,TGTGCCAGCAGTCCCTGGGGGGGGACAGGGGGAAACACCATATATTTT,CASSPWGGTGGNTIYF
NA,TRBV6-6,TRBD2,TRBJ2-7,TGTGCCAGCAGGGTAGCGGGAGTCTACGAGCAGTACTTC,CASRVAGVYEQYF
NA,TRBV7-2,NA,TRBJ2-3,TGTGCCAGCAGGTCAAAGTTTAGCACAGATACGCAGTATTTT,CASRSKFSTDTQYF
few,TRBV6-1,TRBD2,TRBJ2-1,TGTGCCAGCAGTGACCAGTCGGGGGGAAATGAGCAGTTCTTC,CASSDQSGGNEQFF
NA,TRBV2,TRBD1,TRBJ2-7,TGTGCCAGCACTATGGACAGGGGTAAGGAGCAGTACTTC,CASTMDRGKEQYF
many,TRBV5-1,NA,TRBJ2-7,TGCGCCAGCAGCTTGGGGCATACCACTTCCTACGAGCAGTACTTC,CASSLGHTTSYEQYF
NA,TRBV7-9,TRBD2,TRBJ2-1,TGTGCCAGCAGCCCGCGGGGACTAGCGCATTACAATGAGCAGTTCTTC,CASSPRGLAHYNEQFF
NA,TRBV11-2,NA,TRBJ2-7,TGTGCCAGCAGCCGGCCCGCAGGGGGGAAGGGCTCCTACGAGCAGTACTTC,CASSRPAGGKGSYEQYF